This passage covers 9 T cell receptor beta chains from one sample sequenced in a study of shared clonotypes between healthy human individuals. The method was immunoSEQ multiplex PCR; TCRdb's version includes in-frame clones alone and lacks a portion of them. This sample yields about 530,000 clones, of which less than 96% are seen a single time; roughly 0.06% belongs to the top ten. Material for sequencing was naive CD4+ T cells sorted from blood. Noted subset: CD45RA+ positively selected. The receptors originated from a woman under 40 in good health.

V gene TRBV6-1 combines with J gene TRBJ1-5, with a possible D match to TRBD1 (6 bases). Trimming removed 7 bases from V and 5 bases from J, with 18 bases in between. Germline V CDR1 and CDR2: MNHNS, SASEGT. The CDR3 length is 15 residues. CDR3 DNA: TGTGCCAGCACGCAGACAGGTATCTTGCATCAGCCCCAGCATTTT. Translated, it gives CASTQTGILHQPQHF.

This clone appeared once. The chain is built from TRBV7-9 and TRBJ1-6, with a weak D call TRBD1 (6 bases). This CDR3 has 17 residues. Trimming took off 3 bases at V and 7 bases at J, with 19 bases between the two ends. Germline V gene lookup returns CDR1 SEHNR and CDR2 FQNEAQ (reference sequence). The CDR3 DNA sequence: TGTGCCAGCAGCTTCCCAAAGGGGGTGGGCCTGAATTCACCCCTCCACTTT. Protein: CASSFPKGVGLNSPLHF. Complete variable domain (other parts from reference TRBV7-9 and TRBJ1-6): DTGVSQNPRHKITKRGQNVTFRCDPISEHNRLYWYRQTLGQGPEFLTYFQNEAQLEKSRLLSDRFSAERPKGSFSTLEIQRTEQGDSAMYLCASSFPKGVGLNSPLHFGNGTRLTVT.

The rearrangement joins TRBV21-1 to TRBJ2-7; TRBD2, the D gene given by the table, was not confirmed from the DNA. TRBV21-1 is shown as a pseudogene. The CDR3 is made up of 18 amino acids. For the CDR3, the DNA is TGTGCCAGCAGCAAAAGGGAATTTAGTAAGGGAGTTTACTACGAGCAGTACTTC. Translated: CASSKREFSKGVYYEQYF.

The rearrangement uses TRBV7-6 and TRBJ1-4, with 11 bases fitting TRBD1. Germline V gene sequence: CDR1 SGHVS, CDR2 FNYEAQ. This CDR3 has 14 amino acids. The V and J ends lost 3 bases and 7 bases, in that order; junction bases with no gene match: 1. The CDR3 loop reads CASSLGTGGEKLFF. The CDR3 DNA follows: TGTGCCAGCAGCTTGGGGACAGGGGGTGAAAAACTGTTTTTT.

About this clone: The same CDR3 also results from other DNA sequences found in this sample. The chain links TRBV11-2 to TRBJ1-1; weak D call: TRBD1 (5 bases). CDR3 length equals 13 residues. CDR1 is SGHAT and CDR2 is FQNNGV in the germline V gene. The V end lost 5 bases, the J end lost 1 base, and 8 bases lay between the germline ends. In DNA, the CDR3 is TGTGCCAGCAGCCCGACAGAGAACACTGAAGCTTTCTTT. This encodes CASSPTENTEAFF.

The rearrangement uses TRBV4-1 and TRBJ2-5; D gene uncertain. Trimming shortened V by 1 base and J by 4 bases, and 7 bases separated the two germline ends. The CDR3 has 13 amino acids. The V gene's germline CDR1 is MGHRA and CDR2 YSYEKL. DNA for the CDR3: TGCGCCAGCAGCCAAGTCTCGGGAGAGACCCAGTACTTC. It yields the protein CASSQVSGETQYF.

This chain links TRBV18 with TRBJ1-4, with D uncertain. Germline V CDR1 and CDR2: KGHSH, LQKENI. The germline V and J ends were trimmed by 3 bases and 8 bases, with 13 bases remaining between them. This CDR3 is 14 amino acids long. CDR3 sequence reads: CASSPPEPSEKLFF. The DNA for the CDR3 is TGTGCCAGCTCACCGCCTGAACCGTCCGAAAAACTGTTTTTT.

This chain joins TRBV5-1 and TRBJ1-3; D gene unclear. Germline V lookup: CDR1 SGHRS, CDR2 YFSETQ. The CDR3 runs to 16 residues. V was shortened by 4 bases and J by 7 bases, with 21 bases between the two germline ends. CDR3 in amino acids: CASSAATGSLSNTIYF. CDR3 nucleotide sequence: TGCGCCAGCAGCGCCGCTACCGGGTCCCTTAGCAACACCATATATTTT. The variable domain in full, with the rest retrieved from reference TRBV5-1 and TRBJ1-3, is KAGVTQTPRYLIKTRGQQVTLSCSPISGHRSVSWYQQTPGQGLQFLFEYFSETQRNKGNFPGRFSGRQFSNSRSEMNVSTLELGDSALYLCASSAATGSLSNTIYFGEGSWLTVV.

J is TRBJ1-5 and V is TRBV10-1; D uncertain. Germline CDR1 WNHNN, CDR2 SYGVQD (reference sequence). The V and J ends lost 3 bases and 7 bases respectively, with 19 bases between them. The length of the CDR3 is 16 residues. CDR3 protein: CASSEGSRYQEQPQHF. In DNA, the CDR3 is TGCGCCAGCAGTGAAGGGAGCCGGTACCAAGAACAGCCCCAGCATTTT.